The next 7 T cell receptor beta chains were all read from a single sample in a study of blood T cell repertoires in COVID-19. The protocol was immunoSEQ multiplex PCR, while the TCRdb copy is restricted to in-frame clones and leaves out a portion. Altogether around 130,000 clones are present, around 90% being singletons, with the ten largest covering 2.5%. Material: peripheral blood. The source is a human donor with COVID-19, enrolled during active disease. The donor label of this sample is uncertain.

The rearrangement uses TRBV19 and TRBJ2-3; 7 bases agree with TRBD2. CDR3 length: 13 amino acids. CDR1 and CDR2 (germline): LNHDA, SQIVND (reference sequence). The V segment lost 10 bases and the J segment 4 bases; nucleotides outside the gene matches: 8. CDR3 sequence: CATTWGGADTQYF. The CDR3 coding sequence is TGTGCCACCACGTGGGGGGGGGCAGATACGCAGTATTTT.

Only one count was recorded for this clone. This chain connects TRBV5-5 to TRBJ2-3; tentative D call: TRBD2 (5 bases). Germline V lookup: CDR1 SGHKS, CDR2 YYEKEE (reference sequence). The CDR3 runs to 16 residues. The ends were cut back, 4 bases at V and 0 bases at J, with 15 bases in the middle. In DNA, the CDR3 is TGTGCCAGCAGCGAAGAAGGTCCGGGAAGCACAGATACGCAGTATTTT. Translation gives CASSEEGPGSTDTQYF.

The chain is built from TRBV5-1 and TRBJ1-3, with D possibly TRBD1 on 5 matching bases. The CDR3 length is 16 residues. The germline V gene encodes CDR1 SGHRS and CDR2 YFSETQ. Trimming took off 0 bases at V and 0 bases at J, with 10 bases between the two ends. The CDR3 region is CASSLVSGGSGNTIYF. The CDR3 DNA sequence: TGCGCCAGCAGCTTGGTCTCCGGGGGCTCTGGAAACACCATATATTTT.

The chain couples TRBV6-5 to TRBJ1-1; D is undetermined. V was cut by 6 bases and J by 8 bases, with 10 bases left in between. This CDR3 is 11 amino acids long. Looked up from germline, CDR1 is MNHEY and CDR2 is SVGAGI. CDR3 region: CASSTGREAFF. CDR3 in DNA: TGTGCCAGCAGCACGGGAAGAGAAGCTTTCTTT.

The rearrangement links TRBV18 to TRBJ1-1; D remains unclear. There are 13 residues in the CDR3. Trimming took off 3 bases at V and 3 bases at J, with 8 bases between the two ends. CDR1 is KGHSH and CDR2 is LQKENI in the germline V gene. The CDR3 is CASSPVGDTEAFF. In DNA, the CDR3 is TGTGCCAGCTCACCCGTTGGAGACACTGAAGCTTTCTTT.

This sequence joins TRBV28 and TRBJ1-4; TRBD1 is a possible D gene (5 bases). Trimming pared 5 bases from V and 3 bases from J, leaving 13 bases between. The CDR3 has 15 residues. Germline V gene data show CDR1 as MDHEN and CDR2 as SYDVKM. The CDR3 region has the DNA TGTGCCAGCAGTCCCCTGGGCAGGGCTAATGAAAAACTGTTTTTT. Protein product: CASSPLGRANEKLFF. Together with reference TRBV28 and TRBJ1-4, the CDR3 gives the full variable domain: DVKVTQSSRYLVKRTGEKVFLECVQDMDHENMFWYRQDPGLGLRLIYFSYDVKMKEKGDIPEGYSVSREKKERFSLILESASTNQTSMYLCASSPLGRANEKLFFGSGTQLSVL.

CDR3 loop: CASSLVAGQDTQYF. The CDR3 DNA follows: TGCGCCAGCAGCTTGGTTGCAGGGCAAGATACGCAGTATTTT. The J gene is TRBJ2-3, the V gene TRBV5-1; maybe TRBD1 (5 bases). The germline V gene encodes CDR1 SGHRS and CDR2 YFSETQ. The V gene lost 0 bases and the J gene lost 5 bases, with 10 bases spanning the gap. This CDR3 is 14 amino acids long. The variable domain in full, completed from reference TRBV5-1 and TRBJ2-3, reads KAGVTQTPRYLIKTRGQQVTLSCSPISGHRSVSWYQQTPGQGLQFLFEYFSETQRNKGNFPGRFSGRQFSNSRSEMNVSTLELGDSALYLCASSLVAGQDTQYFGPGTRLTVL.